One and the same sample provided the 22 T cell receptor beta chains below, sequenced in a study of shared clonotypes between healthy human individuals. Generated by immunoSEQ multiplex PCR, the TCRdb table keeps only in-frame clones and is missing some. The sample carries 1.6 million or so clones, approximately 98.5% recorded once. Sequencing was carried out using naive CD4+ T cells sorted from blood. Subset given: CD45RA+ positively selected. These receptor sequences come from a man aged 25 to 40 in good health.

Concerning this clone itself: Other DNA sequences in the sample encode the same CDR3. This chain joins TRBV9 and TRBJ2-5, with D possibly being TRBD2 (5 bases). Germline lookup yields CDR1 SGDLS and CDR2 YYNGEE. There are 14 residues in the CDR3. V dropped 1 base and J dropped 1 base, with 8 bases sitting between them. The DNA of the CDR3 is TGTGCCAGCAGCGTACGGGGTACCCAAGAGACCCAGTACTTC. Its protein product is CASSVRGTQETQYF.

The chain employs TRBV7-7 and TRBJ2-1, with 11 nucleotides matching TRBD1. The CDR3 is 12 amino acids. Trimming at V came to 11 bases and at J to 8 bases, leaving 5 bases not matched to a gene. Germline CDR1 and CDR2: SSHAT and FNYEAQ (reference sequence). Written as DNA, the CDR3 is TGTGCCGTGGGACAGGGGGTCCATGAGCAGTTCTTC. It specifies CAVGQGVHEQFF.

This chain uses TRBV29-1 with TRBJ2-3; D is tentatively TRBD1 or TRBD2 (5 bases each). This CDR3 is 12 amino acids long. Germline V gene sequence: CDR1 SQVTM, CDR2 ANQGSEA. The V end was cut by 5 bases, the J end by 1 base, with 7 bases between. CDR3 nucleotide sequence: TGCAGCGTTAGGGACGGCACAGATACGCAGTATTTT. Translated, it gives CSVRDGTDTQYF.

This rearrangement joins TRBV27 to TRBJ1-5, with 7 bases lining up with TRBD1. The CDR3 runs to 15 residues. Germline V gives CDR1 MNHEY, CDR2 SMNVEV (reference sequence). J gave up 4 bases and V 7 bases, and 10 bases lay outside the gene matches. The CDR3: CASTPGTGANQPQHF. The CDR3 DNA sequence: TGTGCCAGCACCCCTGGAACAGGGGCAAATCAGCCCCAGCATTTT.

V and J are TRBV7-2 and TRBJ1-1; 7 bases are shared with TRBD1. The trim removed 2 bases at V and 6 bases at J, leaving 6 bases unmatched. The V gene's germline CDR1 is SGHTA and CDR2 FQGNSA. The CDR3 has 14 residues. As DNA, the CDR3 is TGTGCCAGCAGCTTAAGAGGGGGCGCGGCTGAAGCTTTCTTT. The encoded protein is CASSLRGGAAEAFF.

This CDR3 is CASSLDFGVLQPQHF. The DNA of the CDR3 is TGTGCCAGCAGCTTAGACTTCGGGGTTCTTCAGCCCCAGCATTTT. This chain connects TRBV7-8 to TRBJ1-5; no clear D gene. Germline V gene data show CDR1 as SGHVS and CDR2 as FQNEAQ. Trimming shortened V by 1 base and J by 6 bases, and 13 bases separated the two germline ends. CDR3 length: 15 residues.

Only one count was recorded for this clone. The chain links TRBV7-9 to TRBJ1-1, with D uncertain. Trimming removed 1 base at V and 1 base at J, with 16 bases between. From germline, CDR1 is SEHNR and CDR2 FQNEAQ (reference sequence). The CDR3 spans 17 residues. In nucleotides, the CDR3 is TGTGCCAGCAGCTTAGGCAGCCGAAGGAGTGGGAACACTGAAGCTTTCTTT. Its protein is CASSLGSRRSGNTEAFF.

The CDR3 nucleotides are TGTGCCAGCAGCCAAGAACAGGGAAGCGAGCAGTACTTC. Its translation: CASSQEQGSEQYF. V gene TRBV7-9 combines with J gene TRBJ2-7, with TRBD1 as a possible D gene (6 bases). CDR3 size: 13 residues. V shed 5 bases and J shed 6 bases, with 14 bases lying between them. Germline values: CDR1 SEHNR, CDR2 FQNEAQ (reference sequence).

The chain couples TRBV30 to TRBJ1-5; maybe TRBD1 (5 bases). The CDR3 consists of 15 residues. Trimming pared 3 bases from V and 3 bases from J, leaving 15 bases between. Germline lookup yields CDR1 GTSNPN and CDR2 SVGIG (reference sequence). The CDR3 DNA sequence: TGTGCCTGGAGGGGGTCGGCGGGACTCAATCAGCCCCAGCATTTT. It codes for CAWRGSAGLNQPQHF.

The rearrangement links TRBV5-1 to TRBJ2-3; the D is unclear. The CDR3 is made up of 16 amino acids. The V end lost 0 bases, the J end lost 6 bases, and 17 bases lay between the germline ends. Germline V CDR1 and CDR2: SGHRS, YFSETQ. In DNA form, the CDR3 reads TGCGCCAGCAGCTTGGATGAAGCGCCACGACTGGATACGCAGTATTTT. Its protein product is CASSLDEAPRLDTQYF.

The chain joins TRBV18 to TRBJ2-7; D might be TRBD1 (6 bases). V was shortened by 2 bases and J by 5 bases, with 13 bases between the two germline ends. CDR3 length: 14 residues. Germline values: CDR1 KGHSH, CDR2 LQKENI. The chain's CDR3 is CASSPSTGPHEQYF. The CDR3 DNA reads TGTGCCAGCTCACCATCTACAGGGCCCCACGAGCAGTACTTC.

The table lists this clone with a count of one. DNA for the CDR3: TGTGCCAGCAGTCCACTAGCGGGAGTTCGGAATGAGCAGTTCTTC. This encodes CASSPLAGVRNEQFF. The V call is TRBV6-1, the J call TRBJ2-1, with 11 bases matching TRBD2. This CDR3 contains 15 residues. Germline V gives CDR1 MNHNS, CDR2 SASEGT. The trim removed 5 bases at V and 7 bases at J, leaving 7 bases unmatched.

V and J are TRBV7-3 and TRBJ1-2, with D uncertain. V was trimmed by 2 bases and J by 3 bases, leaving 7 bases between them. Germline V gene data show CDR1 as SGHTA and CDR2 as FQGTGA. The CDR3 totals 13 residues. In DNA, the CDR3 is TGTGCCAGCAGCTTAGGCTTGGACTATGGCTACACCTTC. Translation: CASSLGLDYGYTF.

The V and J genes are TRBV28 and TRBJ1-4, with D maybe TRBD1 (5 bases). V was trimmed by 8 bases and J by 0 bases, leaving 13 bases between them. The germline CDR1 and CDR2 sequences are MDHEN and SYDVKM. The CDR3 has 15 amino acids. CDR3 bases: TGTGCCAGCGGATGGGACGGTGCAACTAATGAAAAACTGTTTTTT. This codes for CASGWDGATNEKLFF.

V and J are TRBV7-2 and TRBJ2-5, with 8 positions matching TRBD2. This CDR3 contains 15 residues. V trimming: 5 bases; J trimming: 5 bases; junction bases outside the gene matches: 10. CDR1 and CDR2 from the germline V gene are SGHTA and FQGNSA. CDR3 sequence reads: CASSRLGGAPETQYF. The CDR3, as DNA: TGTGCCAGCAGCCGCCTCGGGGGGGCCCCGGAGACCCAGTACTTC.

The CDR3 coding sequence is TGTGCCAGCAGTCCCCTCAGAAATGGCTACACCTTC. It yields the protein CASSPLRNGYTF. The gene calls are TRBV28 and TRBJ1-2; D not resolved. CDR3 length: 12 amino acids. The germline CDR1 and CDR2 sequences are MDHEN and SYDVKM. V was clipped by 5 bases and J by 6 bases, with 10 bases between them.

The chain is built from TRBV28 and TRBJ2-5, with TRBD1 matching over 7 bases. Germline loops: CDR1 MDHEN, CDR2 SYDVKM. CDR3 length: 14 residues. After removal of 6 bases from V and 4 bases from J, the junction contained 8 bases not matched to a gene. This chain's CDR3 is CASSLDRVLETQYF. In DNA form, the CDR3 reads TGTGCCAGCAGCCTTGACAGGGTTCTAGAGACCCAGTACTTC.

This clone was seen a single time. V gene TRBV18 combines with J gene TRBJ2-1; D uncertain. CDR1 KGHSH and CDR2 LQKENI come from the germline V gene. This CDR3 is built from 14 residues. V was cut by 4 bases and J by 5 bases, with 12 bases left in between. The CDR3 DNA is TGTGCCAGCTCACATGATTGGGGTAACAATGAGCAGTTCTTC. Its translation: CASSHDWGNNEQFF.

The J gene is TRBJ2-5, the V gene TRBV11-3, with D unclear. V was trimmed by 1 base and J by 3 bases, leaving 3 bases between them. Germline V gene data show CDR1 as SGHNT and CDR2 as YENEEA. The CDR3 runs to 12 residues. CDR3 residues: CASSLGKETQYF. For the CDR3, the DNA is TGTGCCAGCAGCTTAGGCAAAGAGACCCAGTACTTC.

The chain uses TRBV14 and TRBJ2-3; D is unclear. The CDR3 is 13 amino acids. V dropped 5 bases and J dropped 9 bases, with 15 bases sitting between them. Germline V gene sequence: CDR1 SGHDN, CDR2 FVKESK. CDR3 protein: CASSYQRDGTQYF. The CDR3 DNA reads TGTGCCAGCAGCTATCAAAGAGATGGAACGCAGTATTTT.

Notes on this clone: This CDR3 is also generated by other DNA sequences in the sample. J is TRBJ2-1 and V is TRBV19; 10 bases fit TRBD2. The J segment lost 0 bases and the V segment lost 6 bases, leaving 2 bases of the junction unmatched. The CDR3 extends over 15 amino acids. Germline CDR1 is LNHDA and CDR2 is SQIVND (reference sequence). CDR3 sequence: CASSPSGSSYNEQFF. CDR3 bases: TGTGCCAGTAGCCCTAGCGGGAGCTCCTACAATGAGCAGTTCTTC. Full variable domain (outside the CDR3, taken from reference TRBV19 and TRBJ2-1): DGGITQSPKYLFRKEGQNVTLSCEQNLNHDAMYWYRQDPGQGLRLIYYSQIVNDFQKGDIAEGYSVSREKKESFPLTVTSAQKNPTAFYLCASSPSGSSYNEQFFGPGTRLTVL.

The chain joins TRBV7-2 to TRBJ1-2, with D possibly matching TRBD1 (5 bases). V lost 11 bases and J 6 bases, leaving 25 bases between the germline ends. The CDR3 is 15 residues long. Germline V CDR1 and CDR2: SGHTA, FQGNSA. CDR3 bases: TGTGCCTCAGCAGCCCAGGGTACAGGAGATGATGGCTACACCTTC. This codes for CASAAQGTGDDGYTF. Drawing the rest from reference TRBV7-2 and TRBJ1-2, the complete variable domain is GAGVSQSPSNKVTEKGKDVELRCDPISGHTALYWYRQSLGQGLEFLIYFQGNSAPDKSGLPSDRFSAERTGGSVSTLTIQRTQQEDSAVYLCASAAQGTGDDGYTFGSGTRLTVV.